The table lists the clone carrying this T cell receptor (beta chain) with many counts. No antigen is known for it. These data are taken from a study of early T cells in non-severe SARS-CoV-2 infection. Study context: The sequenced material was bulk RNA from unsorted whole blood, and its chains were unpaired. General study points: Matches to VDJdb favored anti-spike CD8 responses and missed private and CD4 specificities.

Germline assignment: CDR1 LGHDT and CDR2 YNNKEL (reference sequence). The CDR3 contains 16 residues. J lost 4 bases, V lost 1 base, and 7 bases had no gene match. Researchers attached unique molecular identifiers to individual cDNA molecules. TCRdb independently ran MiXCR on the 5' RACE reads; one entry per CDR3 protein. The sample holds tens of thousands of distinct CDR3 sequences, 3.5% to 5% seen once. This TCR derives from an adult who was a healthcare worker with PCR-confirmed SARS-CoV-2 infection or an uninfected control (not recorded which). What was sequenced was whole blood. V usage is TRBV3-1 and J usage is TRBJ2-3, with 8 nucleotides matching TRBD2. This CDR3 reads CASSQAGAGGPDTQYF. CDR3 in DNA: TGTGCCAGCAGCCAAGCAGGGGCGGGGGGACCAGATACGCAGTATTTT.